The rows below give T cell receptor beta chains drawn from one sample of a study of cytomegalovirus exposure and HLA in healthy donors. TCRdb's table, derived via immunoSEQ multiplex PCR, lists solely in-frame clones and lacks some. The table shows about 160,000 clones, with 90% to 97% occurring only once. Input material: PBMCs. The receptor set was obtained from a woman aged 18-29 years in good health and CMV-seronegative. Both conserved end residues are trimmed from each CDR3. The order of the fields is V gene, J gene, CDR3 protein.

TRBV5-6	TRBJ1-5	ASSLLMRDNQPQH
TRBV9	TRBJ2-3	ASSVGLAGEDTQY
TRBV2	TRBJ1-1	ASTLRQGITEAF
TRBV7-9	TRBJ1-2	ASSGRDREEDGYT
TRBV19	TRBJ1-2	ASFMKGAYGYT
TRBV27	TRBJ2-7	ASSLFSRADEQY
TRBV5-1	TRBJ2-2	ASSFGTGNAGELF
TRBV4-1	TRBJ1-1	ASSPVPDNENTEAF
TRBV30	TRBJ1-6	AWSVNRGGNSPLH
TRBV9	TRBJ2-2	ASSVSGGASGELF
TRBV30	TRBJ1-5	AWSGQGTQPQH
TRBV7-2	TRBJ2-1	ASSLASSAVEDEQF
TRBV7-2	TRBJ1-6	ASTTGTRGNSPLH
TRBV19	TRBJ1-6	ASGDRPYNSPLH
TRBV2	TRBJ1-1	ASSPERSTEAF
TRBV7-2	TRBJ2-7	ASSRTGYSYEQY
TRBV6-1	TRBJ1-2	ASSGQGLKVAGYT
TRBV5-6	TRBJ1-1	ASSPTSMGRENTEAF
TRBV7-6	TRBJ1-4	ASSNRDSPLNEKLF
TRBV6-5	TRBJ1-1	ASSYRGMENTEAF
TRBV4-3	TRBJ2-5	ASSRYSGGYQETQY
TRBV4-1	TRBJ1-5	ASSQSQGDQPQH
TRBV18	TRBJ1-5	ASSQGGTGVALNQPQH
TRBV7-8	TRBJ1-1	ASSLSITGPVRNTEAF
TRBV6-1	TRBJ1-5	ASSEALQGWQPQH
TRBV13	TRBJ1-2	ASSSSRRGAHGYT
TRBV30	TRBJ2-7	AWSVYGGGTYEQY
TRBV9	TRBJ1-2	ASSAQGTGYGYT
TRBV4-1	TRBJ2-4	ASSQERRGFVGGIQY
TRBV11-1	TRBJ2-2	ASSLGGTGELF
TRBV7-2	TRBJ2-3	ASSNMPGGGTDTQY
TRBV6-5	TRBJ2-3	ASSYSSRGGIDTQY
TRBV27	TRBJ1-6	ASSFSSVSFNSPLH
TRBV7-6	TRBJ2-3	ASSRPIAGGPTDTQY
TRBV5-4	TRBJ1-4	ASSVEQGDGEKLF
TRBV7-2	TRBJ2-3	ASSPEVTSPSTQY
TRBV4-1	TRBJ1-4	ASSLQGQNNEKLF